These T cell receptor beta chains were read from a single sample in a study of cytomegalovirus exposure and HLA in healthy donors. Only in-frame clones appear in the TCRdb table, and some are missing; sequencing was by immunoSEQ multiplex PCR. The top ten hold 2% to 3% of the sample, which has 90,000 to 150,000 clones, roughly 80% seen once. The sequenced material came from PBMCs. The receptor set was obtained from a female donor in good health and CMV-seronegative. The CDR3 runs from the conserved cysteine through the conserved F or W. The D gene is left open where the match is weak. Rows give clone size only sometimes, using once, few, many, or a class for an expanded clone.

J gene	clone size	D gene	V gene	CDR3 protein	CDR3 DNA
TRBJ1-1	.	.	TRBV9	CASSVDRLGGEAFF	TGTGCCAGCAGCGTAGACAGACTCGGGGGGGAAGCTTTCTTT
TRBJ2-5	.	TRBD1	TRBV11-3	CASSVGQGRGETQYF	TGTGCCAGCAGCGTAGGACAGGGTCGGGGAGAGACCCAGTACTTC
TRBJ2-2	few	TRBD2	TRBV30	CAWSGGGGAKVAGELFF	TGTGCCTGGAGTGGGGGCGGGGGGGCCAAGGTCGCCGGGGAGCTGTTTTTT
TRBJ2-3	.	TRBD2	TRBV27	CASRRTSGGLYTQYF	TGTGCCAGCAGAAGGACTAGCGGGGGGTTATATACGCAGTATTTT
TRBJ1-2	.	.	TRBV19	CASSISGALWGYTF	TGTGCCAGTAGTATATCAGGGGCCCTCTGGGGCTACACCTTC
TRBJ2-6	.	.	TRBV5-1	CASSPGGANVLTF	TGCGCCAGCAGCCCGGGGGGGGCCAACGTCCTGACTTTC
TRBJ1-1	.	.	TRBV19	CASSTNLNTEAFF	TGTGCCAGTAGTACAAACTTAAACACTGAAGCTTTCTTT
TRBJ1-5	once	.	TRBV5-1	CASSPDSYSNQPQHF	TGCGCCAGCAGCCCCGACAGTTATAGCAATCAGCCCCAGCATTTT
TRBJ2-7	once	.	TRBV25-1	CASRGPGGNEQYF	TGTGCCAGCAGGGGCCCGGGGGGCAACGAGCAGTACTTC
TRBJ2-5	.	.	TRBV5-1	CASSLYSTQETQYF	TGCGCCAGCAGCTTGTACAGTACGCAAGAGACCCAGTACTTC
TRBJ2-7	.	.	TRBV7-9	CASSDMPDYEQYF	TGTGCCAGCAGCGACATGCCTGATTACGAGCAGTACTTC
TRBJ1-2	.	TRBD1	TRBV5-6	CASSWGQGAWNGYTF	TGTGCCAGCAGCTGGGGACAGGGGGCTTGGAATGGCTACACCTTC
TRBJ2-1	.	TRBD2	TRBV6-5	CASSEGGGGFNEQFF	TGTGCCAGCAGCGAGGGTGGGGGGGGGTTCAATGAGCAGTTCTTC
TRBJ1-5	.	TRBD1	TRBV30	CAWSGGRGSNQPQHF	TGTGCCTGGAGTGGCGGCAGGGGGAGCAATCAGCCCCAGCATTTT
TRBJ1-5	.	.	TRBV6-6	CASSYYGDQPQHF	TGTGCCAGCAGTTACTACGGTGATCAGCCCCAGCATTTT
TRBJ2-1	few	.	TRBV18	CASSQERGQQFF	TGTGCCAGCTCACAGGAACGCGGTCAGCAGTTCTTC
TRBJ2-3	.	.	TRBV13	CASTPLRSTGDTQYF	TGTGCCAGCACCCCCCTGAGGTCGACGGGGGATACGCAGTATTTT
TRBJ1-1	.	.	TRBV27	CASSLGQQNTEAFF	TGTGCCAGCAGTCTAGGTCAGCAGAACACTGAAGCTTTCTTT
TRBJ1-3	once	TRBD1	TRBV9	CASSVAEGAMGNTIYF	TGTGCCAGCAGCGTAGCTGAGGGGGCGATGGGAAACACCATATATTTT
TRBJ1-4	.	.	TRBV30	CAWSPGGEKLFF	TGTGCCTGGAGTCCCGGAGGGGAAAAACTGTTTTTT
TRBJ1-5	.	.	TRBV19	CASSFGNQPQHF	TGTGCCAGTAGTTTCGGGAATCAGCCCCAGCATTTT
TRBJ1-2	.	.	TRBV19	CASKGNGVYGYTF	TGTGCCAGTAAAGGTAACGGAGTCTATGGCTACACCTTC
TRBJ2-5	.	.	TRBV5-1	CASSLPQETQYF	TGCGCCAGCAGCTTGCCTCAAGAGACCCAGTACTTC
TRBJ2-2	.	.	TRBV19	CASSSTGRSGELFF	TGTGCCAGTAGTAGCACGGGAAGGTCCGGGGAGCTGTTTTTT
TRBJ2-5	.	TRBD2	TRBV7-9	CASSPDVAGGPQETQYF	TGTGCCAGCAGCCCGGACGTGGCGGGGGGACCCCAAGAGACCCAGTACTTC
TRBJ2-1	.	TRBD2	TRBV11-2	CASSLGGIYNEQFF	TGTGCCAGCAGCTTGGGGGGGATCTACAATGAGCAGTTCTTC
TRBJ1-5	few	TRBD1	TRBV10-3	CATTGTGRSNQPQHF	TGTGCCACCACAGGGACAGGCCGGAGCAATCAGCCCCAGCATTTT
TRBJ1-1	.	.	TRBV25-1	CASSEPGGSTEAFF	TGTGCCAGCAGTGAACCCGGGGGGTCCACTGAAGCTTTCTTT
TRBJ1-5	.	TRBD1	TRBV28	CASSLSQGARNQPQHF	TGTGCCAGCAGTTTATCGCAGGGGGCGCGGAATCAGCCCCAGCATTTT
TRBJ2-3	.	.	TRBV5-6	CASSLDIATQYF	TGTGCCAGCAGCTTGGACATCGCTACGCAGTATTTT
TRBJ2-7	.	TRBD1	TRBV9	CASSPVGTGPEQYF	TGTGCCAGCAGCCCCGTCGGGACAGGGCCCGAGCAGTACTTC
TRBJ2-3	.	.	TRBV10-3	CASSVGGGFTDTQYF	TGTGCCTCCTCAGTGGGGGGGGGCTTCACAGATACGCAGTATTTT
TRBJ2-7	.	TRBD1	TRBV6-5	CASSYFAGGLSEQYF	TGTGCCAGCAGTTACTTTGCAGGGGGCTTATCTGAGCAGTACTTC
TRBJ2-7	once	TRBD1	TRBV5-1	CASSLVGTGTYEQYF	TGCGCCAGCAGCTTAGTAGGGACAGGGACCTACGAGCAGTACTTC
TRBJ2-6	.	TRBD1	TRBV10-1	CASSEAGTGAGANVLTF	TGCGCCAGCAGTGAGGCCGGGACAGGGGCTGGGGCCAACGTCCTGACTTTC
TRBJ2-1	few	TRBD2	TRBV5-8	CASSTSGGFRSEQFF	TGTGCCAGCAGTACTAGCGGGGGCTTTCGGTCGGAGCAGTTCTTC
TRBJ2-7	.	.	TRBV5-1	CASSGEGVYEQYF	TGCGCCAGCAGCGGTGAGGGGGTCTACGAGCAGTACTTC
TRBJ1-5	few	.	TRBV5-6	CASGFGGGQPQHF	TGTGCCAGCGGTTTTGGGGGAGGACAGCCCCAGCATTTT
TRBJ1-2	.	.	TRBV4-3	CASSQDLASYGYTF	TGCGCCAGCAGCCAAGATTTGGCCAGCTATGGCTACACCTTC
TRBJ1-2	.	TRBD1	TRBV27	CASSPTLTGVRGYTF	TGTGCCAGCAGTCCGACATTGACAGGGGTGAGAGGCTACACCTTC
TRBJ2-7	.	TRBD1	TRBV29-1	CSVAQGRSEQYF	TGCAGCGTTGCACAGGGGCGTTCCGAGCAGTACTTC